The sequence of this T cell receptor beta chain was determined in a study of blood T cell repertoires in COVID-19. As processed by the authors: Nucleated cell counts were estimated from reference gene primer amplification. Sequencing used immunoSEQ multiplex PCR; TCRdb keeps in-frame clones, though not all of them. The V and J calls and clone size were taken over from that table, and D and trimming were inferred from the DNA. In the table there are 60,000 to 65,000 clones, around 83% of which are singletons. The CDR3 length is 17 residues. The V and J ends lost 2 bases and 6 bases, in that order; junction bases with no gene match: 11. Germline V gives CDR1 SGHKS, CDR2 YYEKEE (reference sequence).

The TCR originated in a man over 45 with COVID-19, enrolled during active disease. Sequencing used peripheral blood. V gene TRBV5-5 combines with J gene TRBJ1-2; 12 bases line up with TRBD1. In DNA form, the CDR3 reads TGTGCCAGCAGCTTAGCGGGACAGGGGGCTAGCAGGGATGGCTACACCTTC. Translating gives CASSLAGQGASRDGYTF. Complete variable domain (other parts from reference TRBV5-5 and TRBJ1-2): DAGVTQSPTHLIKTRGQQVTLRCSPISGHKSVSWYQQVLGQGPQFIFQYYEKEERGRGNFPDRFSARQFPNYSSELNVNALLLGDSALYLCASSLAGQGASRDGYTFGSGTRLTVV.